A single sample gave rise to the 23 T cell receptor beta chains below, sequenced in a study of T cells in Graves' hyperthyroidism and ophthalmopathy. Amplified TCR beta CDR3 regions derived from RNA transcripts. The HTBI set primed first-round TCR CDR3 RT-PCR. One entry per CDR3 protein results from TCRdb running MiXCR on the multiplex PCR reads. The table records hundreds of thousands of distinct CDR3 sequences, 13% to 15% of them present only once. The sample comprised blood. The receptors here all came from a woman aged 18-29 years with Graves' hyperthyroidism.

This clonotype was detected only a few times. This chain joins TRBV20-1 and TRBJ2-4; 8 bases are shared with TRBD2. Germline V gene data show CDR1 as DFQATT and CDR2 as SNEGSKA (reference sequence). The V and J ends lost 0 bases and 9 bases, in that order; junction bases with no gene match: 10. The length of the CDR3 is 15 residues. The CDR3 region is CSARDLSGISAIQYF. DNA for the CDR3: TGCAGTGCTAGAGACCTTAGCGGGATATCGGCCATTCAGTACTTC.

This clonotype occurred many times. The V call is TRBV6-2 or TRBV6-3, the J call TRBJ2-3, with 9 positions matching TRBD1. Unmatched junction bases numbered 3, after V lost 2 bases and J lost 3 bases. CDR1 is MNHEY, CDR2 SVGEGT, per germline. The CDR3 extends over 15 amino acids. Here the CDR3 reads CASSYRDRETDTQYF. The DNA for the CDR3 is TGTGCCAGCAGTTACCGGGACAGGGAAACAGATACGCAGTATTTT.

This clonotype was seen at least ten times. V usage is TRBV11-2 and J usage is TRBJ2-7, with 10 nucleotides matching TRBD2. This CDR3 region has 14 residues. With V trimmed by 5 bases and J by 5 bases, 6 bases remained unmatched. Looked up from germline, CDR1 is SGHAT and CDR2 is FQNNGV. The CDR3 DNA is TGTGCCAGCAGCGTGGCTAGCGGGAGTAACGAGCAGTACTTC. This gives the protein CASSVASGSNEQYF.

This clonotype was seen many times. The rearrangement uses TRBV11-2 and TRBJ2-7; D uncertain. In germline, CDR1 is SGHAT, CDR2 FQNNGV. This CDR3 region has 11 residues. The V gene lost 1 base and the J gene lost 9 bases, with 7 bases spanning the gap. CDR3: CASSLGVGQYF. Written as DNA, the CDR3 is TGTGCCAGCAGCTTAGGGGTTGGGCAGTACTTC.

This clonotype appeared a few times. The V and J genes are TRBV4-2 and TRBJ1-6; a weak D match, TRBD1 (5 bases). Germline CDR1 reads LGHNA; CDR2 reads YNFKEQ. The ends were cut back, 3 bases at V and 0 bases at J, with 18 bases in the middle. The CDR3 has 19 residues. The CDR3: CASSQGRGTRSSYNSPLHF. The CDR3 region has the DNA TGTGCCAGCAGCCAGGGACGAGGAACCCGAAGCTCCTATAATTCACCCCTCCACTTT.

This clonotype was detected many times. Here the CDR3 reads CASSLGAGWETFF. CDR3 in DNA: TGTGCCAGCAGCCTCGGGGCGGGCTGGGAGACTTTCTTT. The rearrangement joins TRBV11-3 to TRBJ1-1; TRBD1 might be the D (5 bases). Germline V gene sequence: CDR1 SGHNT, CDR2 YENEEA. CDR3 size: 13 residues. Deletions cut 5 bases from V and 12 bases from J, with 19 bases between.

This clonotype has only a few counts. This chain links TRBV11-2 with TRBJ2-1; TRBD2 matches 7 bases. The CDR3 extends over 15 amino acids. Germline CDR1 and CDR2: SGHAT and FQNNGV. Germline trimming cut 6 bases from V and 6 bases from J; bases unmatched to any gene: 11. The CDR3 nucleotides read TGTGCCAGCAGTTTGAGCCAGACGGGAGGCAATGAGCAGTTCTTC. This encodes CASSLSQTGGNEQFF.

V gene TRBV20-1 combines with J gene TRBJ2-5, with no clear D. The CDR3 spans 14 residues. Germline loops: CDR1 DFQATT, CDR2 SNEGSKA (reference sequence). V shed 5 bases and J shed 7 bases, with 20 bases lying between them. The CDR3 DNA is TGCAGTGCTCAACACCGCCCACCCAAAGGGACCCAGTACTTC. The encoded protein is CSAQHRPPKGTQYF.

There are many counts of this clonotype. This chain connects TRBV16 to TRBJ1-1; 7 nucleotides line up with TRBD1. The CDR3 covers 16 residues. V shed 3 bases and J 1 base; nucleotides not matched to a gene: 8. Germline V gives CDR1 KGHSY, CDR2 FQNENV. CDR3 in amino acids: CASSHYETGPNTEAFF. The CDR3 coding sequence is TGTGCCAGCAGCCATTATGAGACAGGGCCGAACACTGAAGCTTTCTTT.

This clonotype was seen ten or more times. The V call is TRBV2, the J call TRBJ1-1; D gene unclear. There are 14 residues in the CDR3. The germline gives CDR1 SNHLY, CDR2 FYNNEI. Between the trimmed V and J ends, which lost 7 bases and 6 bases, there was a span of 18 bases. The CDR3 DNA sequence: TGTGCCAGCACCAGCGGGAGGGCCGGCGCTGAAGCTTTCTTT. Encoded protein: CASTSGRAGAEAFF.

The chain is built from TRBV20-1 and TRBJ2-1, with 7 bases matching TRBD1. CDR1 and CDR2 from the germline V gene are DFQATT and SNEGSKA (reference sequence). This CDR3 has 15 amino acids. Here the CDR3 DNA reads TGCAGCGGGATTAACAGGGGTCGACGAGTGGATGAGCAGTTCTTC. Its protein is CSGINRGRRVDEQFF.

This clonotype was recorded many times. The chain couples TRBV6-1 to TRBJ2-7; 7 bases line up with TRBD1. The junction had 5 bases not matched to a gene; V was cut back by 6 bases and J by 3 bases. Germline values: CDR1 MNHNS, CDR2 SASEGT. The CDR3 is 13 amino acids. Written as DNA, the CDR3 is TGTGCCAGCAGGACCGGGACAGACTACGAGCAGTACTTC. It codes for CASRTGTDYEQYF.

Only a few counts were recorded for this clonotype. The rearrangement uses TRBV6-2 or TRBV6-3 and TRBJ2-4; 10 bases match TRBD2. There are 16 residues in the CDR3. Unmatched junction bases numbered 8, after V lost 0 bases and J lost 9 bases. Germline V gene sequence: CDR1 MNHEY, CDR2 SVGEGT. The CDR3 spells CASSYSASGSIGIQYF. The CDR3, as DNA: TGTGCCAGCAGTTACTCGGCTAGCGGGAGTATTGGCATTCAGTACTTC.

The sample holds many counts of this clonotype. The V call is TRBV13, the J call TRBJ2-1; D ambiguous. Germline V gene data show CDR1 as PRHDT and CDR2 as FYEKMQ (reference sequence). This CDR3 region has 13 residues. Trimming shortened V by 4 bases and J by 8 bases, and 12 bases separated the two germline ends. The CDR3 here is CASSSTYFDEQFF. CDR3 nucleotide sequence: TGTGCCAGCAGCTCTACGTATTTCGATGAGCAGTTCTTC.

This clonotype was detected only a few times. The chain employs TRBV24-1 and TRBJ2-7; TRBD2 matches at 8 bases. The V gene end was trimmed by 4 bases and the J gene end by 2 bases; junction bases not matched to a gene: 9. The CDR3 extends over 16 amino acids. Per the germline V gene, CDR1 is KGHDR and CDR2 is SFDVKD. The CDR3 sequence: CATSEGSGRPTYEQYF. The CDR3 DNA sequence: TGTGCCACCAGTGAGGGCAGCGGGAGACCTACCTACGAGCAGTACTTC.

This clonotype was recorded at least ten times. This chain links TRBV11-2 with TRBJ2-1, with 13 positions matching TRBD2. J lost 9 bases, V lost 7 bases, and 6 bases had no gene match. This CDR3 is built from 14 residues. Germline V gene data show CDR1 as SGHAT and CDR2 as FQNNGV. The CDR3 here is CASTGTSGIGEQFF. The CDR3 nucleotides are TGTGCCAGCACCGGGACTAGCGGGATTGGTGAGCAGTTCTTC.

As for this clonotype: Germline and junction disagree at one end, which may indicate a read error. The rearrangement joins TRBV4-1 to TRBJ2-2; 10 bases map to TRBD1. The CDR3 has 16 residues. CDR1 is MGHRA and CDR2 is YSYEKL in the germline V gene. Here the CDR3 reads CASSQGQGSNIGELFF. The DNA of the CDR3 is TGCGCCAGCAGCCAGGGACAGGGGTCTAACATCGGGGAGCTGTTTTTT.

The rearrangement uses TRBV2 and TRBJ2-3, with 11 bases aligning to TRBD2. V gave up 5 bases and J gave up 7 bases; unmatched junction bases: 8. Germline assignment: CDR1 SNHLY and CDR2 FYNNEI. The CDR3 sequence is 15 residues long. The CDR3 region has the DNA TGTGCCAGCAGTCCTATAGCGGGAGGGCAGTATACGCAGTATTTT. Its protein is CASSPIAGGQYTQYF.

This clonotype was detected a few times. The V gene is TRBV30, the J gene TRBJ2-5; D gene ambiguous. Per the germline V gene, CDR1 is GTSNPN and CDR2 is SVGIG (reference sequence). Trimming shortened V by 5 bases and J by 8 bases, and 12 bases separated the two germline ends. The length of the CDR3 is 11 residues. CDR3 nucleotide sequence: TGTGCCTGGTCCCCCTTATCTACCCAGTACTTC. This sequence encodes CAWSPLSTQYF.

This clonotype was seen ten or more times. The chain combines TRBV5-1 with TRBJ1-1; tentatively, D is TRBD1 (5 bases). Germline V gives CDR1 SGHRS, CDR2 YFSETQ. The CDR3 extends over 16 amino acids. Trimming took 6 bases from V and 0 from J, leaving 18 bases between them. The CDR3 region is CASKSGSNLMNTEAFF. The CDR3 region has the DNA TGCGCCAGCAAGTCAGGGTCGAACCTCATGAACACTGAAGCTTTCTTT.

This chain uses TRBV29-1 with TRBJ2-1, with TRBD2 matching over 7 bases. The CDR3 sequence is 13 residues long. V lost 7 bases and J lost 5; bases outside the gene matches: 8. Per the germline V gene, CDR1 is SQVTM and CDR2 is ANQGSEA. CDR3 DNA: TGCAGCGGCCGCGGGCTAGCGGACAATGAGCAGTTCTTC. This encodes CSGRGLADNEQFF.

In nucleotides, the CDR3 is TGTGCCAGCAGTTTATACCCGGGGGAGCAGTACTTC. Protein: CASSLYPGEQYF. The chain joins TRBV27 to TRBJ2-7, with a weak D call TRBD2 (5 bases). CDR1 is MNHEY, CDR2 SMNVEV, per germline (reference sequence). The germline V and J ends were trimmed by 1 base and 7 bases, with 8 bases remaining between them. This CDR3 has 12 residues.

The chain is built from TRBV28 and TRBJ1-1; no definite D call. The length of the CDR3 is 15 residues. Germline CDR1 reads MDHEN; CDR2 reads SYDVKM. V lost 7 bases and J lost 1, with 16 bases in between. The CDR3 protein is CASTVDYSSNTEAFF. The CDR3 region has the DNA TGTGCCAGCACAGTGGATTATTCATCGAACACTGAAGCTTTCTTT.